These 17 T cell receptor beta chains share one sample of origin, sequenced in a study of blood T cells in healthy people across ages. Primed by a sample-barcoded 5' primer and a J-beta primer mix, a second PCR proceeded for roughly 6 to 12 cycles. In TCRdb, the 5' RACE reads were re-called with MiXCR into one record per CDR3 protein. This repertoire shows over 1,500,000 distinct CDR3 sequences, about 39% found once; its top ten account for roughly 24%. The sample taken for sequencing was blood. The source is a human donor in good health.

This chain joins TRBV4-3 and TRBJ1-6; D is unresolved. CDR3 size: 15 residues. Trimming pared 0 bases from V and 3 bases from J, leaving 6 bases between. In germline, CDR1 is LGHNA, CDR2 YSLEER. Here the CDR3 DNA reads TGCGCCAGCAGCCAAGACACGTACTATAATTCACCCCTCCACTTT. It yields the protein CASSQDTYYNSPLHF.

V and J are TRBV24-1 and TRBJ2-1; 7 bases match TRBD1. V lost 4 bases to trimming and J lost 2 bases; unmatched junction nucleotides: 13. CDR3 length: 18 amino acids. Germline values: CDR1 KGHDR, CDR2 SFDVKD. The chain's CDR3 is CATSDVLGTEVTYNEQFF. The CDR3 DNA follows: TGTGCCACCAGTGACGTACTCGGGACAGAGGTAACCTACAATGAGCAGTTCTTC.

The gene calls are TRBV4-2 and TRBJ2-7, with a tentative D call TRBD1 (6 bases). Trimming took 0 bases from V and 6 from J, leaving 21 bases between them. Germline values: CDR1 LGHNA, CDR2 YNFKEQ. The CDR3 is made up of 17 amino acids. The CDR3 coding sequence is TGTGCCAGCAGCCAAGACGTGGGGGCCAGGGCGGATCTCGAGCAGTACTTC. Protein sequence: CASSQDVGARADLEQYF.

This sequence joins TRBV20-1 and TRBJ2-7, with 7 positions matching TRBD1. The CDR3 has 11 residues. J gave up 6 bases and V 4 bases, and 3 bases lay outside the gene matches. The germline V gene encodes CDR1 DFQATT and CDR2 SNEGSKA (reference sequence). As DNA, the CDR3 is TGCAGTGCTAAGACAGGGAGCGAGCAGTACTTC. Translation gives CSAKTGSEQYF.

This sequence joins TRBV7-2 and TRBJ2-5; D possibly corresponds to TRBD2 (5 bases). Trimming pared 0 bases from V and 11 bases from J, leaving 16 bases between. The CDR3 covers 14 residues. Germline V gene lookup returns CDR1 SGHTA and CDR2 FQGNSA. CDR3 loop: CASSLAGRMREQYF. The DNA of the CDR3 is TGTGCCAGCAGCTTAGCGGGGAGAATGAGGGAGCAGTACTTC.

V gene TRBV6-2 or TRBV6-3 combines with J gene TRBJ2-3, with 9 bases that match TRBD2. The germline V gene has CDR1 MNHEY and CDR2 SVGEGT. V shed 10 bases and J 4 bases; nucleotides not matched to a gene: 9. The CDR3 loop spans 14 amino acids. DNA of the CDR3: TGTGCCACGCATATAGCGGGGGTGGCAGATACGCAGTATTTT. Translating gives CATHIAGVADTQYF.

This clonotype was counted ten times or more. The chain combines TRBV7-7 with TRBJ2-1; possible D gene TRBD2, 5 bases. Germline CDR1 is SSHAT and CDR2 is FNYEAQ (reference sequence). The V end was cut by 4 bases, the J end by 3 bases, with 13 bases between. The CDR3 has 15 amino acids. The CDR3 coding sequence is TGTGCCAGCAGCTCCTCTAGCCACAACTACAATGAGCAGTTCTTC. Protein product: CASSSSSHNYNEQFF.

The V gene is TRBV7-9, the J gene TRBJ1-3; no clear D. The V end was cut by 8 bases, the J end by 0 bases, with 17 bases between. Germline CDR1 SEHNR, CDR2 FQNEAQ (reference sequence). The CDR3 extends over 16 amino acids. CDR3 residues: CASDPYNPVSGNTIYF. CDR3 coding DNA: TGTGCCAGCGACCCGTATAACCCGGTCTCTGGAAACACCATATATTTT. Variable domain in full (rest from reference TRBV7-9 and TRBJ1-3): DTGVSQNPRHKITKRGQNVTFRCDPISEHNRLYWYRQTLGQGPEFLTYFQNEAQLEKSRLLSDRFSAERPKGSFSTLEIQRTEQGDSAMYLCASDPYNPVSGNTIYFGEGSWLTVV.

This clonotype has only a few counts. The rearrangement uses TRBV7-2 and TRBJ2-7, with no clear D. Germline assignment: CDR1 SGHTA and CDR2 FQGNSA. Trimming cost V 2 bases and J 6 bases, with 17 bases left between them. The CDR3 has 15 amino acids. CDR3 loop: CASSLPGWDLGEQYF. CDR3 coding DNA: TGTGCCAGCAGCTTACCCGGTTGGGATCTCGGCGAGCAGTACTTC.

The table lists this clonotype with a count of one. The chain recombines TRBV2 with TRBJ1-2; D is undetermined. Between the trimmed V and J ends, which lost 5 bases and 8 bases, there was a span of 9 bases. From germline, CDR1 is SNHLY and CDR2 FYNNEI. This CDR3 comprises 11 residues. In DNA, the CDR3 is TGTGCCAGCAGTCCCCTTGTGGGCTACACCTTC. This translates into CASSPLVGYTF.

This rearrangement joins TRBV2 to TRBJ2-5; D is unresolved. V lost 4 bases to trimming and J lost 5 bases, with 23 bases between them. This CDR3 comprises 17 residues. Germline-derived CDR1 and CDR2 are SNHLY and FYNNEI. The CDR3 protein is CASSAIPGSSEQETQYF. As DNA, the CDR3 is TGTGCCAGCAGTGCGATTCCCGGGTCAAGCGAGCAGGAGACCCAGTACTTC. The full variable domain, in which reference TRBV2 and TRBJ2-5 provide the parts outside the CDR3, is EPEVTQTPSHQVTQMGQEVILRCVPISNHLYFYWYRQILGQKVEFLVSFYNNEISEKSEIFDDQFSVERPDGSNFTLKIRSTKLEDSAMYFCASSAIPGSSEQETQYFGPGTRLLVL.

The chain links TRBV6-5 to TRBJ1-5; 7 bases align to TRBD1. With V trimmed by 4 bases and J by 5 bases, 5 bases remained unmatched. The CDR3 is made up of 14 amino acids. The germline V gene has CDR1 MNHEY and CDR2 SVGAGI. CDR3 loop: CASSSGTAYQPQHF. CDR3 DNA: TGTGCCAGCAGTTCCGGGACAGCATATCAGCCCCAGCATTTT.

The gene calls are TRBV4-3 and TRBJ1-2; 7 bases agree with TRBD1. CDR1 LGHNA and CDR2 YSLEER come from the germline V gene. This CDR3 region has 15 residues. Trimming took 4 bases from V and 3 from J; bases not matched to a gene: 8. CDR3 in DNA: TGCGCCAGCAGCCCCCGACAGGGATCATACTATGGCTACACCTTC. Protein product: CASSPRQGSYYGYTF.

V and J are TRBV9 and TRBJ2-2, with 7 bases lining up with TRBD1. The CDR3 is 16 residues long. The V and J ends lost 3 bases and 7 bases, in that order; junction bases with no gene match: 12. The germline CDR1 and CDR2 sequences are SGDLS and YYNGEE. The CDR3 spells CASSGPRQGTYGELFF. CDR3 nucleotide sequence: TGTGCCAGCAGCGGGCCTAGACAGGGAACTTACGGGGAGCTGTTTTTT.

V usage is TRBV5-8 and J usage is TRBJ2-5; 11 positions match TRBD1. The CDR3 has 17 amino acids. The V and J ends lost 0 bases and 5 bases, in that order; junction bases with no gene match: 9. Germline values: CDR1 SGHTS, CDR2 YDEGEE. The CDR3 loop reads CASSLGGGQGASETQYF. Here the CDR3 DNA reads TGTGCCAGCAGCTTGGGGGGAGGACAGGGGGCATCGGAGACCCAGTACTTC.

This clonotype has only a few counts. The chain couples TRBV20-1 to TRBJ2-3; 7 bases match TRBD2. CDR1 DFQATT and CDR2 SNEGSKA come from the germline V gene (reference sequence). This CDR3 region has 14 residues. The junction had 7 bases not matched to a gene; V was cut back by 5 bases and J by 2 bases. CDR3 loop: CSAYLAEPTDTQYF. The DNA of the CDR3 is TGCAGTGCTTATCTAGCGGAGCCCACAGATACGCAGTATTTT.

This rearrangement joins TRBV2 to TRBJ1-1; D is unclear. Trimming took 4 bases from V and 0 from J, leaving 6 bases between them. Germline CDR1 is SNHLY and CDR2 is FYNNEI. The CDR3 has 13 amino acids. CDR3 loop: CASSVHLNTEAFF. The CDR3 DNA is TGTGCCAGCAGTGTGCACTTGAACACTGAAGCTTTCTTT.